The 23 T cell receptor beta chains below were found in one sample sequenced in a study of blood T cells in healthy people across ages. The second PCR ran roughly 6 to 11 cycles with a sample-barcoded 5' primer and J-beta primers. TCRdb re-analysed the 5' RACE reads in MiXCR, keeping a single row per CDR3 protein. The sample gives 780,000 or so distinct CDR3 sequences, around 50% of which show up once; roughly 24% is in the top ten. The sample comprised blood. The receptors were sampled from a man aged 40-49 years in good health.

This clonotype showed up just once. This may come from a read error, since a much larger clone is one base off. V usage is TRBV29-1 and J usage is TRBJ2-5; 9 bases are shared with TRBD1. The CDR3 loop spans 13 amino acids. Looked up from germline, CDR1 is SQVTM and CDR2 is ANQGSEA. This CDR3 is CSVRDRVQETRYF. The CDR3 DNA reads as TGCAGCGTTCGGGACAGGGTTCAAGAGACCCGGTACTTC.

The chain couples TRBV10-3 to TRBJ2-5; the D is unclear. CDR1 ENHRY and CDR2 SYGVKD come from the germline V gene. CDR3 length: 13 residues. Between the trimmed V and J ends, which lost 0 bases and 5 bases, there was a span of 7 bases. In DNA, the CDR3 is TGTGCCATCAGTGAGTCCATGTGGGAGACCCAGTACTTC. As protein: CAISESMWETQYF.

J is TRBJ2-1 and V is TRBV15, with a possible D match to TRBD2 (5 bases). Germline V gene data show CDR1 as LNHNV and CDR2 as YYDKDF (reference sequence). The CDR3 sequence is 14 residues long. V lost 1 base, J lost 7 bases, and 11 bases lay in between. The CDR3 nucleotides are TGTGCCACCAGCAGAGGGGTTTCGGGAAATGAGCAGTTCTTC. It is translated as CATSRGVSGNEQFF.

CDR3 region: CASAGVGEQYF. The CDR3 bases are TGTGCCAGCGCGGGAGTTGGCGAGCAGTACTTC. The V call is TRBV28, the J call TRBJ2-4; 7 bases are a match to TRBD2. The end of the DNA is better explained by TRBJ2-7, so the J call may be wrong. CDR1 is MDHEN, CDR2 SYDVKM, per germline. This CDR3 is 11 amino acids long.

This clonotype was detected once. The chain carries TRBV15 and TRBJ2-1, with D perhaps matching TRBD1 (5 bases). Trimming took 3 bases from V and 9 from J, leaving 18 bases between them. The CDR3 contains 15 residues. Germline-derived CDR1 and CDR2 are LNHNV and YYDKDF (reference sequence). The CDR3 DNA reads as TGTGCCACCAGCAGGGGCCGGACAACTCTCGGTGAGCAGTTCTTC. It codes for CATSRGRTTLGEQFF.

The CDR3: CASIRGPNTDTQYF. CDR3 nucleotide sequence: TGTGCCAGCATCCGCGGCCCTAACACAGATACGCAGTATTTT. The V gene is TRBV6-1, the J gene TRBJ2-3; D not certain. Germline CDR1 is MNHNS and CDR2 is SASEGT. Trimming pared 7 bases from V and 2 bases from J, leaving 13 bases between. CDR3 length: 14 amino acids.

The chain employs TRBV7-3 and TRBJ2-7, with 9 positions matching TRBD2. Matching the DNA end better, TRBJ2-5 makes the J call doubtful. This CDR3 region has 16 residues. The V gene's germline CDR1 is SGHTA and CDR2 FQGTGA. The CDR3 DNA reads as TGTGCCAGCAGCTCCGGGGTAGCGGGGGTCGGTGAGACCCAGTACTTC. It is translated as CASSSGVAGVGETQYF.

The table lists this clonotype with a few counts. This chain connects TRBV7-9 to TRBJ2-3; the D is unclear. Germline V gives CDR1 SEHNR, CDR2 FQNEAQ (reference sequence). CDR3 length: 10 residues. V was pared by 0 bases and J by 8 bases, with 0 bases between. CDR3 sequence reads: CASSLATQYF. CDR3 sequence (DNA): TGTGCCAGCAGCTTAGCTACGCAGTATTTT. Full variable domain (outside the CDR3, taken from reference TRBV7-9 and TRBJ2-3): DTGVSQNPRHKITKRGQNVTFRCDPISEHNRLYWYRQTLGQGPEFLTYFQNEAQLEKSRLLSDRFSAERPKGSFSTLEIQRTEQGDSAMYLCASSLATQYFGPGTRLTVL.

The gene calls are TRBV27 and TRBJ2-7; 10 nucleotides align to TRBD2. CDR3 size: 17 residues. V shed 5 bases and J 0 bases; nucleotides not matched to a gene: 10. Germline assignment: CDR1 MNHEY and CDR2 SMNVEV (reference sequence). DNA for the CDR3: TGTGCCAGCAGTCCTCGACTAGCGGGCTACAGCTCCTACGAGCAGTACTTC. Encoded protein: CASSPRLAGYSSYEQYF.

The sample holds one count of this clonotype. The CDR3 sequence is CASSPETRLAGGVGELFF. In DNA form, the CDR3 reads TGCGCCAGCAGCCCTGAAACCCGACTAGCGGGAGGGGTCGGGGAGCTGTTTTTT. V and J are TRBV4-3 and TRBJ2-2; 14 bases line up with TRBD2. Germline CDR1 LGHNA, CDR2 YSLEER. The CDR3 is 18 residues long. J gave up 7 bases and V 4 bases, and 11 bases lay outside the gene matches.

The CDR3 coding sequence is TGTGCCAGCCTGGACAGGGGCTACGAGCAGTACTTC. Translating gives CASLDRGYEQYF. The chain has TRBV2 and TRBJ2-7, with 9 bases identical to TRBD1. Looked up from germline, CDR1 is SNHLY and CDR2 is FYNNEI. The CDR3 spans 12 residues. V shed 8 bases, J shed 3 bases, and the junction held 2 bases outside the gene matches.

The genes are TRBV7-9 and TRBJ1-1, with 8 bases fitting TRBD1. The V gene end was trimmed by 5 bases and the J gene end by 4 bases; junction bases not matched to a gene: 6. The length of the CDR3 is 14 residues. Per germline, CDR1 SEHNR and CDR2 FQNEAQ (reference sequence). CDR3 nucleotide sequence: TGTGCCAGCAGCACCAGACAGGGGATCACTGAAGCTTTCTTT. As protein: CASSTRQGITEAFF.

The chain recombines TRBV5-1 with TRBJ2-2; 10 bases line up with TRBD1. Trimming took 4 bases from V and 4 from J; bases not matched to a gene: 4. CDR1 and CDR2 (germline): SGHRS, YFSETQ. The CDR3 sequence is 15 residues long. The CDR3 DNA follows: TGCGCCAGCAGCGGGGACAGGGGAGTCACCGGGGAGCTGTTTTTT. It translates to CASSGDRGVTGELFF.

The rearrangement joins TRBV7-2 to TRBJ2-7; maybe TRBD2 (6 bases). Trimming shortened V by 5 bases and J by 9 bases, and 23 bases separated the two germline ends. There are 15 residues in the CDR3. Germline V gene data show CDR1 as SGHTA and CDR2 as FQGNSA. CDR3 DNA: TGTGCCAGCAGCCCCCGGGGACTCCCAGAGGGAGCGCAGTACTTC. Its translation is CASSPRGLPEGAQYF.

This clonotype was seen only once. At one end, the junction sequence differs from germline, possibly due to a read error. The CDR3 DNA reads as TGTGTCACCAGCATGACGGTGGCGGGTGAGCAGTACTTC. Its protein product is CVTSMTVAGEQYF. This chain connects TRBV15 to TRBJ2-4; D perhaps matches TRBD2 (5 bases). CDR3 length: 13 amino acids. CDR1 and CDR2 from the germline V gene are LNHNV and YYDKDF (reference sequence).

This clonotype has more than one count but fewer than ten. The chain combines TRBV11-2 with TRBJ2-4, with 8 bases lining up with TRBD1. Germline trimming cut 3 bases from V and 0 bases from J; bases unmatched to any gene: 10. The CDR3 runs 18 residues. The germline gives CDR1 SGHAT, CDR2 FQNNGV. CDR3 nucleotides: TGTGCCAGCAGCTTGATGGGACAGGTCCTTCTAGCCAAAAACATTCAGTACTTC. Translation gives CASSLMGQVLLAKNIQYF.

This rearrangement joins TRBV20-1 to TRBJ2-3; D might be TRBD1 (5 bases). This CDR3 is built from 16 residues. In germline, CDR1 is DFQATT, CDR2 SNEGSKA (reference sequence). Trimming pared 4 bases from V and 1 base from J, leaving 18 bases between. For the CDR3, the DNA is TGCAGTGCTATACCCTTCAGGGCCTTGGGCACAGATACGCAGTATTTT. It translates to CSAIPFRALGTDTQYF.

This clonotype was counted between two and nine times. V is TRBV4-3 and J is TRBJ1-2; TRBD1 aligns across 8 bases. Germline lookup yields CDR1 LGHNA and CDR2 YSLEER. V shed 0 bases and J 2 bases; nucleotides not matched to a gene: 5. The CDR3 contains 16 residues. The CDR3: CASSQDGQGKNYGYTF. The CDR3 region has the DNA TGCGCCAGCAGCCAAGACGGACAGGGAAAAAACTATGGCTACACCTTC.

V is TRBV20-1 and J is TRBJ2-5; 9 bases match TRBD1. Germline assignment: CDR1 DFQATT and CDR2 SNEGSKA (reference sequence). This CDR3 contains 14 residues. With 5 bases clipped from V and 5 bases from J, the junction kept 9 bases outside the gene matches. CDR3 sequence: CSAYGQGKWETQYF. Written as DNA, the CDR3 is TGCAGTGCTTACGGACAGGGGAAGTGGGAGACCCAGTACTTC.

The chain couples TRBV27 to TRBJ2-1, with D perhaps TRBD1 (6 bases). The CDR3 contains 16 residues. V lost 6 bases, J lost 1 base, and 16 bases lay in between. Germline loops: CDR1 MNHEY, CDR2 SMNVEV (reference sequence). The DNA of the CDR3 is TGTGCCAGCAGACGAACTCGACAGGCATCCTACAATGAGCAGTTCTTC. The encoded protein is CASRRTRQASYNEQFF.

The chain uses TRBV13 and TRBJ1-2; D ambiguous. From germline, CDR1 is PRHDT and CDR2 FYEKMQ (reference sequence). This CDR3 contains 13 residues. The V end lost 5 bases, the J end lost 2 bases, and 9 bases lay between the germline ends. The chain's CDR3 is CASSEQRNYGYTF. The CDR3 coding sequence is TGTGCCAGCAGCGAACAGAGAAACTATGGCTACACCTTC.

Concerning this clonotype: Being one base from a much bigger clone, this may be a read error. The gene calls are TRBV29-1 and TRBJ2-5; D is unclear. The germline V and J ends were trimmed by 3 bases and 2 bases, with 13 bases remaining between them. This CDR3 has 14 amino acids. Germline CDR1 reads SQVTM; CDR2 reads ANQGSEA. As DNA, the CDR3 is TGCAGCGTTGAGGTCGTTAGTTATCAAGAGACCCAGTACTTC. Translating it yields CSVEVVSYQETQYF.

There are a few counts of this clonotype. The junction differs from germline at one of its ends, possibly a read error. The rearrangement uses TRBV20-1 and TRBJ2-1; 8 positions match TRBD2. Per germline, CDR1 DFQATT and CDR2 SNEGSKA (reference sequence). This CDR3 is built from 14 residues. In nucleotides, the CDR3 is TGCAGTGCACTTCGAGCGGGAGTCTACGATGAGCAGTTCTTC. This gives the protein CSALRAGVYDEQFF.